Sequencing of this TCR beta chain was carried out in a study of blood T cell repertoires in COVID-19. Participants were placed into cohorts based on the clinical history they reported. As originally analysed: Using reference gene primer amplification, nucleated cell counts were estimated. The repertoire was sequenced with immunoSEQ multiplex PCR; TCRdb's copy has only in-frame clones and lacks some. The DNA was the basis for D and trimming; V, J and clone size are from that table. The sample yields approximately 270,000 clones, more than 80% seen once. The V end was cut by 5 bases, the J end by 8 bases, with 11 bases between. The CDR3 totals 11 residues. Per the germline V gene, CDR1 is DFQATT and CDR2 is SNEGSKA (reference sequence).

Material for sequencing was PBMCs or T cells enriched from blood (not recorded which). This receptor was identified in a woman aged 30 to 39 with acute COVID-19. V is TRBV20-1 and J is TRBJ2-3; TRBD2 might be the D (6 bases). The CDR3 spells CSAAALATQYF. The CDR3 DNA reads TGCAGTGCTGCCGCACTAGCTACGCAGTATTTT.